A single sample gave rise to the 21 T cell receptor beta chains below, sequenced in a study of cytomegalovirus exposure and HLA in healthy donors. 60 Vbeta and 13 Jbeta primers were used in PCR. The repertoire was sequenced with immunoSEQ multiplex PCR; TCRdb's copy has only in-frame clones and lacks some. This listing includes 110,000 to 150,000 clones. Source material: PBMCs. All receptors derive from a man aged 40-49 years in good health and CMV-seronegative.

This chain uses TRBV11-2 with TRBJ1-2, with D unclear. With 1 base removed from V and 8 bases from J, the gap between germline ends came to 20 bases. CDR1 is SGHAT and CDR2 is FQNNGV in the germline V gene. This CDR3 region has 16 residues. In DNA form, the CDR3 reads TGTGCCAGCAGCTTAGGACTCGCCGGGATCCGGCGGGGCTACACCTTC. It translates to CASSLGLAGIRRGYTF.

This sequence joins TRBV6-5 and TRBJ2-3; 7 positions match TRBD1. Germline V gene lookup returns CDR1 MNHEY and CDR2 SVGAGI. This CDR3 has 14 amino acids. After removal of 8 bases from V and 4 bases from J, the junction contained 9 bases not matched to a gene. DNA for the CDR3: TGTGCCAGCCGGACAGGAACCCCCGCAGATACGCAGTATTTT. This sequence encodes CASRTGTPADTQYF.

The rearrangement uses TRBV5-4 and TRBJ2-7, with 9 nucleotides matching TRBD2. V was clipped by 4 bases and J by 3 bases; unmatched bases: 14. Germline lookup yields CDR1 SGHNT and CDR2 YYREEE (reference sequence). The CDR3 is 17 amino acids. CDR3 nucleotide sequence: TGTGCCAGCAGCCCCCGGGGGGCGGGGGGGAGTCGCTACGAGCAGTACTTC. Protein: CASSPRGAGGSRYEQYF.

The rearrangement uses TRBV11-2 and TRBJ1-1, with D uncertain. Germline V lookup: CDR1 SGHAT, CDR2 FQNNGV. The CDR3 extends over 14 amino acids. Trimming cost V 1 base and J 4 bases, with 10 bases left between them. CDR3 coding DNA: TGTGCCAGCAGCTTAGGGGGAGATCTCACTGAAGCTTTCTTT. Amino acids: CASSLGGDLTEAFF.

The chain employs TRBV28 and TRBJ1-6; 7 nucleotides agree with TRBD1. The CDR3 loop spans 18 amino acids. With 4 bases clipped from V and 7 bases from J, the junction kept 16 bases outside the gene matches. CDR1 is MDHEN, CDR2 SYDVKM, per germline. The CDR3 is CASSSADYETGWNSPLHF. CDR3 coding DNA: TGTGCCAGCAGTTCTGCCGACTATGAGACAGGGTGGAATTCACCCCTCCACTTT.

CDR3 protein: CASSYNSQETQYF. The CDR3 coding sequence is TGTGCCAGCAGCTATAATAGTCAAGAGACCCAGTACTTC. The chain combines TRBV7-2 with TRBJ2-5; D remains ambiguous. Per germline, CDR1 SGHTA and CDR2 FQGNSA. Trimming stripped 4 bases from V and 2 bases from J, with 8 bases between. The CDR3 has 13 residues.

This sequence joins TRBV10-3 and TRBJ1-4, with 7 bases lining up with TRBD1. V lost 3 bases to trimming and J lost 6 bases; unmatched junction nucleotides: 7. CDR1 is ENHRY and CDR2 is SYGVKD in the germline V gene. This CDR3 is 15 amino acids long. The CDR3 DNA reads TGTGCCATCAGTGAATTGGGCAGGGGGGATGAAAAACTGTTTTTT. Encoded protein: CAISELGRGDEKLFF.

The rearrangement joins TRBV28 to TRBJ2-3; TRBD2 is a possible D gene (5 bases). The V end was cut by 5 bases, the J end by 2 bases, with 8 bases between. The germline V gene has CDR1 MDHEN and CDR2 SYDVKM. The CDR3 has 13 residues. CDR3 sequence (DNA): TGTGCCAGCAGTCCCGGACTCACAGATACGCAGTATTTT. It is translated as CASSPGLTDTQYF.

V is TRBV5-6 and J is TRBJ1-1, with 9 bases that match TRBD1. V shed 1 base and J 3 bases; nucleotides not matched to a gene: 4. The germline V gene encodes CDR1 SGHDT and CDR2 YYEEEE. This CDR3 region has 15 residues. The CDR3 is CASSLLGQGDTEAFF. The CDR3 coding sequence is TGTGCCAGCAGCTTGCTGGGACAGGGCGACACTGAAGCTTTCTTT.

The chain employs TRBV2 and TRBJ1-5; a weak D match, TRBD1 (6 bases). The CDR3 runs to 16 residues. V was trimmed by 6 bases and J by 0 bases, leaving 15 bases between them. CDR1 is SNHLY, CDR2 FYNNEI, per germline. CDR3 sequence (DNA): TGTGCCAGCAGGGGGGGCGGGGACTATAGCAATCAGCCCCAGCATTTT. It yields the protein CASRGGGDYSNQPQHF.

V usage is TRBV2 and J usage is TRBJ1-5; D is unclear. V was clipped by 2 bases and J by 0 bases, with 8 bases between them. Germline V CDR1 and CDR2: SNHLY, FYNNEI. This CDR3 spans 15 amino acids. The CDR3 sequence: CASSESSVSNQPQHF. In nucleotides, the CDR3 is TGTGCCAGCAGTGAATCTTCAGTTAGCAATCAGCCCCAGCATTTT.

This chain uses TRBV19 with TRBJ2-1; possibly TRBD2 for D (6 bases). V was clipped by 3 bases and J by 8 bases, with 17 bases between them. This CDR3 contains 15 residues. Germline V lookup: CDR1 LNHDA, CDR2 SQIVND (reference sequence). CDR3 residues: CASSIGGRGKYEQFF. CDR3 nucleotides: TGTGCCAGTAGTATCGGGGGTAGAGGGAAATATGAGCAGTTCTTC.

The CDR3 loop reads CASSLQASSYNSPLHF. Written as DNA, the CDR3 is TGCGCCAGCAGCCTCCAGGCCAGCTCCTATAATTCACCCCTCCACTTT. The J gene is TRBJ1-6, the V gene TRBV5-1; D gene unclear. Germline values: CDR1 SGHRS, CDR2 YFSETQ. Trimming took off 4 bases at V and 0 bases at J, with 11 bases between the two ends. The CDR3 has 16 amino acids.

The CDR3 DNA sequence: TGTGCCAGCAGCACCTCCGGCGGGTACCAAGAGACCCAGTACTTC. Translating it yields CASSTSGGYQETQYF. The rearrangement uses TRBV28 and TRBJ2-5; the D gene is possibly TRBD2 (5 bases). Trimming shortened V by 6 bases and J by 0 bases, and 14 bases separated the two germline ends. Germline CDR1 and CDR2: MDHEN and SYDVKM. CDR3 length equals 15 residues.

This chain uses TRBV4-2 with TRBJ2-1; D gene ambiguous. Germline CDR1 and CDR2: LGHNA and YNFKEQ. The CDR3 is made up of 15 amino acids. V was pared by 0 bases and J by 7 bases, with 13 bases between. In DNA form, the CDR3 reads TGTGCCAGCAGCCAAGATATCGGTAGAGCTAATGAGCAGTTCTTC. Encoded protein: CASSQDIGRANEQFF.

J is TRBJ2-3 and V is TRBV5-4; TRBD2 is a possible D gene (6 bases). The V end lost 5 bases, the J end lost 2 bases, and 18 bases lay between the germline ends. CDR1 and CDR2 (germline): SGHNT, YYREEE (reference sequence). The CDR3 is 16 residues long. CDR3 amino acids: CASSARDSRTTDTQYF. The CDR3 DNA reads TGTGCCAGCAGTGCGCGGGACTCTCGTACCACAGATACGCAGTATTTT.

The chain carries TRBV27 and TRBJ1-6; 10 positions agree with TRBD1. There are 16 residues in the CDR3. Unmatched junction bases numbered 6, after V lost 6 bases and J lost 4 bases. Looked up from germline, CDR1 is MNHEY and CDR2 is SMNVEV (reference sequence). The CDR3 DNA follows: TGTGCCAGCAGACAGGGACAGGGGCTGTATAATTCACCCCTCCACTTT. The encoded protein is CASRQGQGLYNSPLHF.

The chain joins TRBV10-3 to TRBJ2-7; 7 bases line up with TRBD1. The CDR3 is made up of 17 amino acids. V shed 5 bases, J shed 0 bases, and the junction held 13 bases outside the gene matches. Looked up from germline, CDR1 is ENHRY and CDR2 is SYGVKD. CDR3 sequence (DNA): TGTGCCATCAGTAAAGCAGGGACAGCATCATCCTCCTACGAGCAGTACTTC. Residues: CAISKAGTASSSYEQYF.

This chain connects TRBV29-1 to TRBJ2-7, with TRBD2 matching 8 bases. The CDR3 is made up of 13 amino acids. CDR1 SQVTM and CDR2 ANQGSEA come from the germline V gene. The ends lost 5 bases at V and 4 bases at J; junction bases unmatched: 7. CDR3 residues: CSVSGGAPYEQYF. CDR3 in DNA: TGCAGCGTTTCGGGGGGGGCCCCATACGAGCAGTACTTC.

The chain uses TRBV10-3 and TRBJ1-4; perhaps TRBD1 as D (6 bases). Germline V CDR1 and CDR2: ENHRY, SYGVKD. Trimming pared 3 bases from V and 11 bases from J, leaving 10 bases between. CDR3 length: 12 amino acids. The CDR3 loop is CAISETQGKLFF. The CDR3 region has the DNA TGTGCCATCAGTGAAACACAGGGCAAACTGTTTTTT.

The gene calls are TRBV4-3 and TRBJ2-2; 7 positions agree with TRBD2. The CDR3 has 17 residues. The trim removed 0 bases at V and 5 bases at J, leaving 9 bases unmatched. Germline CDR1 is LGHNA and CDR2 is YSLEER. In DNA, the CDR3 is TGCGCCAGCAGCCAAGAATTGTTAGCGGGTCGGACCGGGGAGCTGTTTTTT. Its translation is CASSQELLAGRTGELFF.